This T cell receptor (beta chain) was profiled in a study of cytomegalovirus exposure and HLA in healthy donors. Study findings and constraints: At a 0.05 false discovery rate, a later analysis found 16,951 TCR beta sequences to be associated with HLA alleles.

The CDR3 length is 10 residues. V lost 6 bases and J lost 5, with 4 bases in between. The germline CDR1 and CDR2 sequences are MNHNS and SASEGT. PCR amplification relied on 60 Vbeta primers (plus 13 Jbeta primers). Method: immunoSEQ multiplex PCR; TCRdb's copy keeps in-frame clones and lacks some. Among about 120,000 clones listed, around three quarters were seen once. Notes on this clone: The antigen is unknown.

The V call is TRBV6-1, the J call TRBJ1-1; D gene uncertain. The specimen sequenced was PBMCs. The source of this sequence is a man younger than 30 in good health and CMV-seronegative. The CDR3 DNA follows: TGTGCCAGCAGAACAACTGAAGCTTTCTTT. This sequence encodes CASRTTEAFF.